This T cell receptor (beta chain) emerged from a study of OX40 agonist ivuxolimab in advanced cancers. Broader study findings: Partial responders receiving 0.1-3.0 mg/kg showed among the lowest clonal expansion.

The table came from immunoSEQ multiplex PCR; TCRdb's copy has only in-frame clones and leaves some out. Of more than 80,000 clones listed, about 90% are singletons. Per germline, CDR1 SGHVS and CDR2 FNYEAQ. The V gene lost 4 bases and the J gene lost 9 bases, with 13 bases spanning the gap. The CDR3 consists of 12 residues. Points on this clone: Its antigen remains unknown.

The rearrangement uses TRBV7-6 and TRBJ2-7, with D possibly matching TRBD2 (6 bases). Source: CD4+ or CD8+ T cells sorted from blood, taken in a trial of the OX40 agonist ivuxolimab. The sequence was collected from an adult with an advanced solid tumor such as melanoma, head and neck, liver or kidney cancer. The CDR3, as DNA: TGTGCCAGCAGCTCGAACGGAGGGGTGCAGTACTTC. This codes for CASSSNGGVQYF.